These T cell receptor beta chains were read from a single sample in a study of cytotoxic CD8 clonotypes in ibrutinib-treated CLL. Only in-frame clones appear in the TCRdb table, and some are missing; sequencing was by immunoSEQ multiplex PCR. Of 300,000 to 350,000 clones listed, around four fifths were seen once; the top ten hold under 8.5%. Sequences were derived from PBMCs, sampled before ibrutinib treatment. The source of these receptors is a human donor with chronic lymphocytic leukemia. Both conserved end residues are trimmed from each CDR3. Fields, in order: V gene, J gene, CDR3 protein.

>TRBV5-1|TRBJ2-5
ASSLGPREETQY
>TRBV7-2|TRBJ2-1
ASSLDGREGEQF
>TRBV14|TRBJ1-2
ASSQRTGAQNYGYT
>TRBV4-1|TRBJ2-5
ASSQDGKTQY
>TRBV5-1|TRBJ1-1
ASSLAGTNTEAF
>TRBV5-4|TRBJ2-7
ASSLLEAGQDEQY
>TRBV6-5|TRBJ1-2
ASRSREGIGYT
>TRBV30|TRBJ1-3
AWSSPTGAIY
>TRBV7-2|TRBJ2-3
ASSITSGRSTDTQY
>TRBV18|TRBJ2-5
ASSPRRETQY
>TRBV7-6|TRBJ2-7
ASSLGQNSYEQY
>TRBV7-9|TRBJ1-2
AIELGGTRYGYT
>TRBV18|TRBJ2-6
ASSQGSSGANVLT
>TRBV30|TRBJ1-5
ARDRGNNQPQH
>TRBV6-1|TRBJ2-3
ASTGSTDTQY
>TRBV5-1|TRBJ2-6
ASSLQAEANVLT
>TRBV18|TRBJ1-1
ASSPLTGGEDMNTEAF
>TRBV7-2|TRBJ2-7
ASSLEQPYEQY
>TRBV27|TRBJ1-5
ASSSQGQGALSNQPQH
>TRBV4-3|TRBJ2-2
ASSQGVLVGGNTGELF
>TRBV7-6|TRBJ2-3
ASSPGQGTTDTQY
>TRBV30|TRBJ2-7
AWSRTGYSYEQY
>TRBV11-3|TRBJ1-1
ASSGGTGRAF
>TRBV18|TRBJ2-7
ASSPGVGSYEQY
>TRBV9|TRBJ2-5
ASSAPRGQETQY
>TRBV10-3|TRBJ2-2
AIRGLDPNTGELF
>TRBV7-2|TRBJ1-4
ASSSNIAATNEKLF
>TRBV18|TRBJ1-3
ASSPAGQMGNTIY
>TRBV28|TRBJ2-3
ASSSGATSGVHTDTQY
>TRBV5-1|TRBJ1-3
ASSLYPGGRSGNTIY
>TRBV11-2|TRBJ2-7
ASSFSQGYEQY
>TRBV6-4|TRBJ2-3
ASSDSAGGPTDTQY
>TRBV5-1|TRBJ2-7
ASSLGGRVDEQY
>TRBV13|TRBJ2-3
ANSERLDTDTQY
>TRBV5-6|TRBJ2-3
ASSLAILRTDTQY
>TRBV30|TRBJ2-5
AWQTGGSKTQY
>TRBV11-2|TRBJ1-2
ASSLIDGVRRSGYT
>TRBV15|TRBJ2-7
ATSREPYVWEQY
>TRBV11-2|TRBJ2-3
ASSLGGLADTDTQY
>TRBV4-1|TRBJ2-3
ASSQDGGELVTQY
>TRBV6-5|TRBJ2-1
ASSPGVSSYNEQF
>TRBV29-1|TRBJ1-2
SVEGAGGYGYT
>TRBV29-1|TRBJ1-2
SVEVRAGYT
>TRBV19|TRBJ1-2
ASSKNDRDYGYT
>TRBV11-2|TRBJ1-2
ASSSSDRGHYGYT
>TRBV28|TRBJ2-5
ASSVLVASGTSQY
>TRBV29-1|TRBJ1-3
SVGTSLGNTIY
>TRBV6-1|TRBJ2-5
ASSEWARETQY
>TRBV29-1|TRBJ2-7
SAGDSSSSYEQY
>TRBV5-1|TRBJ2-1
ASSTRVYNEQF
>TRBV7-2|TRBJ2-1
ASSSGQSYSYNEQF
>TRBV14|TRBJ2-2
ASSQVAANTGELF
>TRBV6-1|TRBJ2-7
ASSVQASREQY